Below, 32 T cell receptor beta chains from the same sample are listed, as sequenced in a study of blood T cell repertoires in COVID-19. Repertoires were generated with immunoSEQ multiplex PCR, while TCRdb's copy carries only in-frame clones and drops some. This table holds 85,000 to 95,000 clones, around nine tenths found once. The specimen was peripheral blood. The receptor source for this set is an elderly woman with acute or convalescent COVID-19.

The chain is built from TRBV11-2 and TRBJ2-1; 9 bases map to TRBD2. The CDR3 runs to 19 residues. CDR1 is SGHAT and CDR2 is FQNNGV in the germline V gene. Losses at the gene ends were 0 bases for V and 0 bases for J; bases not matched to a gene: 9. Written as DNA, the CDR3 is TGTGCCAGCAGCTTAGATCGAGCGGGGGGCCGGAGCTCCTACAATGAGCAGTTCTTC. Its protein is CASSLDRAGGRSSYNEQFF.

This chain links TRBV19 with TRBJ1-1; the D gene is possibly TRBD1 (6 bases). Germline CDR1 and CDR2: LNHDA and SQIVND (reference sequence). The length of the CDR3 is 13 residues. With 7 bases removed from V and 6 bases from J, the gap between germline ends came to 15 bases. The CDR3 DNA is TGTGCCAGTAATTTACAGGGTACCGCTGAAGCTTTCTTT. It translates to CASNLQGTAEAFF.

This chain connects TRBV11-1 to TRBJ2-2; 11 bases line up with TRBD2. V lost 3 bases, J lost 11 bases, and 5 bases stayed unmatched. The CDR3 runs 14 residues. Germline CDR1 and CDR2: SGHAT and FQDESV (reference sequence). CDR3 sequence: CASSLGLADRELFF. The CDR3 DNA is TGTGCCAGCAGCTTGGGACTAGCGGACCGTGAGCTGTTTTTT.

This sequence joins TRBV15 and TRBJ1-2; D unresolved. The CDR3 contains 17 residues. The V end lost 0 bases, the J end lost 0 bases, and 14 bases lay between the germline ends. From germline, CDR1 is LNHNV and CDR2 YYDKDF (reference sequence). The CDR3 DNA reads TGTGCCACCAGCAGAGATCAGCGGAAGTCTCCTAACTATGGCTACACCTTC. Its protein is CATSRDQRKSPNYGYTF.

The rearrangement links TRBV2 to TRBJ1-4, with 9 nucleotides matching TRBD1. V gave up 8 bases and J gave up 7 bases; unmatched junction bases: 5. This CDR3 is 13 amino acids long. Per germline, CDR1 SNHLY and CDR2 FYNNEI. The CDR3 region is CASHRGQGEKLFF. The CDR3 region has the DNA TGTGCCAGCCACAGGGGACAGGGTGAAAAACTGTTTTTT.

The V gene is TRBV5-1, the J gene TRBJ2-2; 10 bases align to TRBD2. Germline trimming cut 0 bases from V and 4 bases from J; bases unmatched to any gene: 9. In germline, CDR1 is SGHRS, CDR2 YFSETQ. This CDR3 spans 18 amino acids. The chain's CDR3 is CASSLGVAGGSFTGELFF. DNA for the CDR3: TGCGCCAGCAGCTTGGGAGTAGCGGGGGGCTCCTTCACCGGGGAGCTGTTTTTT.

V gene TRBV15 combines with J gene TRBJ1-2; D ambiguous. CDR3 length: 12 residues. V was pared by 5 bases and J by 2 bases, with 6 bases between. The germline V gene has CDR1 LNHNV and CDR2 YYDKDF (reference sequence). The DNA for the CDR3 is TGTGCCACCAGCGAGGCGAACTATGGCTACACCTTC. Residues: CATSEANYGYTF.

A few counts support this clone. The V call is TRBV11-3, the J call TRBJ1-2, with D maybe TRBD1 (6 bases). The CDR3 sequence is 16 residues long. CDR1 SGHNT and CDR2 YENEEA come from the germline V gene. Trimming pared 0 bases from V and 4 bases from J, leaving 15 bases between. CDR3 sequence: CASSLDRGARGYGYTF. As DNA, the CDR3 is TGTGCCAGCAGCTTAGATCGAGGAGCCAGGGGCTATGGCTACACCTTC.

The rearrangement uses TRBV5-1 and TRBJ2-5, with 14 bases lining up with TRBD2. Germline CDR1 is SGHRS and CDR2 is YFSETQ. Trimming cost V 3 bases and J 5 bases; bases outside gene matches: 6. This CDR3 spans 16 amino acids. CDR3 coding DNA: TGCGCCAGCAGCTATAGGACTAGCGGGGGGCCGGAGACCCAGTACTTC. Protein: CASSYRTSGGPETQYF.

The chain recombines TRBV5-1 with TRBJ1-1; 10 bases agree with TRBD1. Looked up from germline, CDR1 is SGHRS and CDR2 is YFSETQ. The CDR3 runs to 17 residues. V trimming: 0 bases; J trimming: 1 base; junction bases outside the gene matches: 6. The CDR3 spells CASSLGRTGGSNTEAFF. CDR3 sequence (DNA): TGCGCCAGCAGCTTGGGCCGGACAGGGGGGTCGAACACTGAAGCTTTCTTT. The complete variable domain, with remaining parts taken from reference TRBV5-1 and TRBJ1-1, reads KAGVTQTPRYLIKTRGQQVTLSCSPISGHRSVSWYQQTPGQGLQFLFEYFSETQRNKGNFPGRFSGRQFSNSRSEMNVSTLELGDSALYLCASSLGRTGGSNTEAFFGQGTRLTVV.

This clone was seen a few times. The rearrangement uses TRBV9 and TRBJ2-1, with 10 bases aligning to TRBD1. The CDR3 is made up of 16 amino acids. Germline V gene data show CDR1 as SGDLS and CDR2 as YYNGEE. The junction had 11 bases not matched to a gene; V was cut back by 3 bases and J by 8 bases. CDR3 nucleotides: TGTGCCAGCAGCGCCCACGACAGGGGGCGAACGGATGAGCAGTTCTTC. This encodes CASSAHDRGRTDEQFF.

V is TRBV27 and J is TRBJ2-3; possibly TRBD2 for D (6 bases). V shed 6 bases and J shed 0 bases, with 16 bases lying between them. CDR3 length: 16 amino acids. Germline CDR1 reads MNHEY; CDR2 reads SMNVEV (reference sequence). This CDR3 reads CASSQDPGTSTDTQYF. For the CDR3, the DNA is TGTGCCAGCAGCCAAGACCCCGGGACTAGCACAGATACGCAGTATTTT.

The chain carries TRBV7-2 and TRBJ1-1, with a possible D match to TRBD1 (5 bases). Per the germline V gene, CDR1 is SGHTA and CDR2 is FQGNSA. The CDR3 loop spans 15 amino acids. Between the trimmed V and J ends, which lost 2 bases and 0 bases, there was a span of 10 bases. CDR3 region: CASSLSGAMNTEAFF. In DNA, the CDR3 is TGTGCCAGCAGCTTAAGTGGGGCTATGAACACTGAAGCTTTCTTT.

This clone was detected only once. The rearrangement uses TRBV18 and TRBJ1-3; D remains unclear. Trimming shortened V by 1 base and J by 2 bases, and 12 bases separated the two germline ends. Germline V lookup: CDR1 KGHSH, CDR2 LQKENI. CDR3 size: 16 residues. The CDR3 DNA reads as TGTGCCAGCTCACCACGGAGGGAAGAGACTGGAAACACCATATATTTT. It codes for CASSPRREETGNTIYF.

This clone was recorded once. The same CDR3 arises from other DNA sequences in this sample as well. V and J are TRBV24-1 and TRBJ2-2, with 7 bases matching TRBD1. The V gene's germline CDR1 is KGHDR and CDR2 SFDVKD. The V gene end was trimmed by 0 bases and the J gene end by 5 bases; junction bases not matched to a gene: 5. The CDR3 totals 16 residues. CDR3 bases: TGTGCCACCAGTGATTTGAAGGGGGCGAGGACCGGGGAGCTGTTTTTT. As protein: CATSDLKGARTGELFF.

The chain links TRBV28 to TRBJ1-1, with 8 bases aligning to TRBD1. Germline CDR1 is MDHEN and CDR2 is SYDVKM. Unmatched junction bases numbered 6, after V lost 6 bases and J lost 3 bases. This CDR3 spans 14 amino acids. The CDR3 sequence: CASRPTGGDTEAFF. The CDR3 bases are TGTGCCAGCAGGCCTACAGGGGGGGACACTGAAGCTTTCTTT.

A single count supports this clone. The rearrangement joins TRBV28 to TRBJ1-6, with D possibly TRBD1 on 5 matching bases. Per germline, CDR1 MDHEN and CDR2 SYDVKM. V was shortened by 8 bases and J by 9 bases, with 14 bases between the two germline ends. The CDR3 has 13 amino acids. As DNA, the CDR3 is TGTGCCAGCGGATCTCTGGGGGGTTCACCCCTCCACTTT. It translates to CASGSLGGSPLHF.

This chain joins TRBV11-2 and TRBJ1-1; D call uncertain. V was clipped by 1 base and J by 3 bases, with 9 bases between them. The germline V gene encodes CDR1 SGHAT and CDR2 FQNNGV. The CDR3 is 14 amino acids. The CDR3 protein is CASSLVAMDTEAFF. CDR3 DNA: TGTGCCAGCAGCTTAGTGGCAATGGACACTGAAGCTTTCTTT.

Concerning this clone: A junction end diverges from the germline sequence, so it may reflect a read error. J is TRBJ1-4 and V is TRBV6-1, with D perhaps TRBD1 (5 bases). This CDR3 has 14 amino acids. Germline V gene lookup returns CDR1 MNHNS and CDR2 SASEGT. The CDR3 here is CASRESRVNEKLFF. DNA of the CDR3: TGTGCCAGCCGTGAAAGCAGGGTAAATGAAAAACTGTTTTTT.

The rearrangement joins TRBV7-8 to TRBJ2-6, with 14 bases fitting TRBD2. Germline V gives CDR1 SGHVS, CDR2 FQNEAQ. The CDR3 extends over 20 amino acids. Trimming removed 1 base from V and 0 bases from J; junction bases left unmatched: 5. CDR3 nucleotides: TGTGCCAGCAGCTTAGAAGGACTAGCGGGGGGAAACTCTGGGGCCAACGTCCTGACTTTC. It specifies CASSLEGLAGGNSGANVLTF.

The gene calls are TRBV5-6 and TRBJ1-6; TRBD1 matches 12 bases. The CDR3 length is 16 residues. The J segment lost 6 bases and the V segment lost 2 bases, leaving 3 bases of the junction unmatched. Germline CDR1 is SGHDT and CDR2 is YYEEEE. This CDR3 is CASSFGTGGLNSPLHF. CDR3 coding DNA: TGTGCCAGCAGCTTCGGGACAGGGGGCCTTAATTCACCCCTCCACTTT.

The rearrangement uses TRBV7-9 and TRBJ2-7; D call uncertain. The germline V gene has CDR1 SEHNR and CDR2 FQNEAQ (reference sequence). The CDR3 spans 12 residues. V was pared by 6 bases and J by 3 bases, with 9 bases between. CDR3 coding DNA: TGTGCCAGCAGTCAAACAGACTACGAGCAGTACTTC. Its protein product is CASSQTDYEQYF.

The chain has TRBV21-1 and TRBJ1-2; TRBD1, the table's D call, was not compared with the DNA. TRBV21-1 is assigned pseudogene status. CDR3 length: 15 residues. CDR3 region: CASTSDTTPNYGYTF. The CDR3 coding sequence is TGTGCCAGCACTTCGGACACGACTCCTAACTATGGCTACACCTTC.

The chain is built from TRBV19 and TRBJ2-1; 11 bases are shared with TRBD2. The CDR3 covers 15 residues. V gave up 4 bases and J gave up 1 base; unmatched junction bases: 0. Germline V gives CDR1 LNHDA, CDR2 SQIVND (reference sequence). This CDR3 is CASSTSGGSYNEQFF. As DNA, the CDR3 is TGTGCCAGTAGTACTAGCGGGGGGTCCTACAATGAGCAGTTCTTC.

A few counts support this clone. This chain joins TRBV18 and TRBJ1-5, with 8 bases matching TRBD1. The CDR3 sequence is 15 residues long. Per germline, CDR1 KGHSH and CDR2 LQKENI. V lost 5 bases, J lost 0 bases, and 3 bases stayed unmatched. CDR3 DNA: TGTGCCAGCTCAGGACAGGGAGATAGCAATCAGCCCCAGCATTTT. This sequence encodes CASSGQGDSNQPQHF.

CDR3 amino acids: CASSQATGVRETQYF. The CDR3 DNA reads TGTGCCAGCAGCCAAGCCACAGGGGTAAGAGAGACCCAGTACTTC. V and J are TRBV3-1 (or the pseudogene TRBV3-2) and TRBJ2-5; 7 nucleotides match TRBD1. CDR3 size: 15 residues. The J segment lost 4 bases and the V segment lost 1 base, leaving 6 bases of the junction unmatched. Germline V CDR1 and CDR2: LGHDT, YNNKEL (reference sequence).

The chain employs TRBV3-1 (or the pseudogene TRBV3-2) and TRBJ1-2, with D unresolved. Trimming shortened V by 5 bases and J by 5 bases, and 12 bases separated the two germline ends. Germline CDR1 and CDR2: LGHDT and YNNKEL (reference sequence). The CDR3 spans 13 residues. The CDR3 DNA reads as TGTGCCAGCAGCACACGACGGACTTATGGCTACACCTTC. Protein sequence: CASSTRRTYGYTF.

V and J are TRBV4-2 and TRBJ1-4; 8 bases line up with TRBD1. Germline CDR1 and CDR2: LGHNA and YNFKEQ. Trimming at V came to 3 bases and at J to 2 bases, leaving 5 bases not matched to a gene. The CDR3 spans 16 residues. The CDR3 DNA follows: TGTGCCAGCAGCCAGGCTCGACAGGGGACTAATGAAAAACTGTTTTTT. Translation: CASSQARQGTNEKLFF.

CDR3 sequence reads: CASSSPGTVISYEQYF. CDR3 DNA: TGTGCCAGCAGTTCTCCCGGGACAGTTATCTCCTACGAGCAGTACTTC. The chain carries TRBV28 and TRBJ2-7, with 7 bases lining up with TRBD1. This CDR3 is 16 amino acids long. Germline-derived CDR1 and CDR2 are MDHEN and SYDVKM. The trim removed 4 bases at V and 0 bases at J, leaving 9 bases unmatched.

The chain links TRBV10-3 to TRBJ2-3; a weak D match, TRBD1 (6 bases). Germline V gene sequence: CDR1 ENHRY, CDR2 SYGVKD. The CDR3 runs 16 residues. Trimming cost V 0 bases and J 1 base, with 11 bases left between them. The CDR3 DNA is TGTGCCATCAGTGAGTCGAGGGGGTTGGGCACAGATACGCAGTATTTT. It translates to CAISESRGLGTDTQYF.

V and J are TRBV6-1 and TRBJ1-6; D remains ambiguous. The V gene lost 1 base and the J gene lost 0 bases, with 16 bases spanning the gap. This CDR3 spans 19 amino acids. In germline, CDR1 is MNHNS, CDR2 SASEGT. The CDR3 DNA reads as TGTGCCAGCAGTGAAGATCGTATCCGACAAAGCTCCTATAATTCACCCCTCCACTTT. Translation: CASSEDRIRQSSYNSPLHF.

J is TRBJ2-7 and V is TRBV10-3; 7 bases are a match to TRBD1. With 7 bases clipped from V and 0 bases from J, the junction kept 6 bases outside the gene matches. This CDR3 is 14 amino acids long. Germline V gene data show CDR1 as ENHRY and CDR2 as SYGVKD. The DNA for the CDR3 is TGTGCCATCACCCAGAGACAGGGCTCCTACGAGCAGTACTTC. Translating it yields CAITQRQGSYEQYF.